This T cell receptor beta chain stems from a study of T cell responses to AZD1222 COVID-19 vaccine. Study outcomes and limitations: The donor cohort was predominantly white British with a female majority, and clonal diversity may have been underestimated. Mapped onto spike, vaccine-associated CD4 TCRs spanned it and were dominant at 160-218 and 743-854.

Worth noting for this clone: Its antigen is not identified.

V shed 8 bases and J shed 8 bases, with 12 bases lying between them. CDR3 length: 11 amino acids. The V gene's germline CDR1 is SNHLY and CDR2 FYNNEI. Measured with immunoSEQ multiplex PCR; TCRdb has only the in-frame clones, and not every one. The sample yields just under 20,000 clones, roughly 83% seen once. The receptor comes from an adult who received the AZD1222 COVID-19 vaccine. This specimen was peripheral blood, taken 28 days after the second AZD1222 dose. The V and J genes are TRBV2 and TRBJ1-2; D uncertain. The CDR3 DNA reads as TGTGCCAGCCCGGACCTGGGGGGCTACACCTTC. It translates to CASPDLGGYTF.